This TCR beta chain was captured in a study of regulatory T cells in long-lasting Graves disease. Findings and limits, study-wide: Because few samples were included, accuracy may have been lower.

Noted time point: newly diagnosed GD, antithyroid drugs for less than 3 months. PBMC-derived RNA was used for the TCR library. CDR3 regions were amplified by Arm-PCR using iRepertoire HTBI primers to build TCR beta libraries. TCRdb passed the multiplex PCR reads through MiXCR, listing each CDR3 protein once. Found here are about 220,000 distinct CDR3 sequences, roughly 20% of them singletons; the top ten hold approximately 10%. This CDR3 contains 14 residues. Germline assignment: CDR1 MNHEY and CDR2 SMNVEV (reference sequence). The V gene lost 3 bases and the J gene lost 5 bases, with 11 bases spanning the gap. The sample holds many counts of this clonotype. Its cognate antigen is unknown. The same sample was also studied in work on T cells in Graves' hyperthyroidism and ophthalmopathy. According to that study: Uncontrolled infection, other autoimmune disease, pregnancy and lactation each barred patients from inclusion. HTBI primers were employed in a first-round RT-PCR of the TCR CDR3.

The sequences come from peripheral blood mononuclear cells (PBMCs), collected at new diagnosis, from a patient treated with antithyroid drugs. The rearrangement links TRBV27 to TRBJ1-5, with a tentative D call TRBD1 (6 bases). This TCR derives from a woman aged 25 to 39 with Graves disease. CDR3 DNA: TGTGCCAGCAGTTTGGGGGGGCCCTATCAGCCCCAGCATTTT. Encoded protein: CASSLGGPYQPQHF.